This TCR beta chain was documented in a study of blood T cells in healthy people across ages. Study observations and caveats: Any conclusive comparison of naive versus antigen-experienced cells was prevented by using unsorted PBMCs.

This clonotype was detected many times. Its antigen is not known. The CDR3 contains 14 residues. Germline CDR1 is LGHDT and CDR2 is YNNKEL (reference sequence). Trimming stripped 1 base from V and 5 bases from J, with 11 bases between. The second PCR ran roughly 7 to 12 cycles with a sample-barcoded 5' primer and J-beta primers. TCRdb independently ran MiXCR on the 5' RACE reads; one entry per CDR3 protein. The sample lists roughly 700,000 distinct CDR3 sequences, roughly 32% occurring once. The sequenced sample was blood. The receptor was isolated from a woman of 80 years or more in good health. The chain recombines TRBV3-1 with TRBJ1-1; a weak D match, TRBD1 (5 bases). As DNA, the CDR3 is TGTGCCAGCAGCCAAGCCGGGGGGTGGACTGAAGCTTTCTTT. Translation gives CASSQAGGWTEAFF. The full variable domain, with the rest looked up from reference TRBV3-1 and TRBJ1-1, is DTAVSQTPKYLVTQMGNDKSIKCEQNLGHDTMYWYKQDSKKFLKIMFSYNNKELIINETVPNRFSPKSPDKAHLNLHINSLELGDSAVYFCASSQAGGWTEAFFGQGTRLTVV.